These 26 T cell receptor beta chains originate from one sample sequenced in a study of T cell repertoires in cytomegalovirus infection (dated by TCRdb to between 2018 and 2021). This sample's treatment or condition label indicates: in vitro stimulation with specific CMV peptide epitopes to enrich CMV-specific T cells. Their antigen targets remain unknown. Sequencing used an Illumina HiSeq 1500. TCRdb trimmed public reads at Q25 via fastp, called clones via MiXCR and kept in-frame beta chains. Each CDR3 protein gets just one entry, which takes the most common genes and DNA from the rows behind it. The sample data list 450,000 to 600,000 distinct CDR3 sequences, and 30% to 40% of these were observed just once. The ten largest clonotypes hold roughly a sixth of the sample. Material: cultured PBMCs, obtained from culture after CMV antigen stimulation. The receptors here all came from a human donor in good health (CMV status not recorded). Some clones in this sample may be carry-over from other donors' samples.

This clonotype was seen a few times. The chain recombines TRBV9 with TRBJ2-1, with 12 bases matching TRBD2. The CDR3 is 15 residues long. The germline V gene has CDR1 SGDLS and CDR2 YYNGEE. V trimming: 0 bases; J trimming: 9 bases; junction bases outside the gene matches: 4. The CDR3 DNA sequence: TGTGCCAGCAGCGTAGGACTAGCGGGAGATGGTGAGCAGTTCTTC. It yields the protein CASSVGLAGDGEQFF.

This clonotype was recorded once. CDR3 residues: CASSLPGLAGETQYF. The CDR3 DNA sequence: TGTGCCAGCAGTTTGCCAGGTTTGGCGGGAGAGACCCAGTACTTC. This chain connects TRBV12-3 or TRBV12-4 to TRBJ2-5; D might be TRBD2 (5 bases). The CDR3 spans 15 residues. V gave up 3 bases and J gave up 4 bases, with 15 bases separating them.

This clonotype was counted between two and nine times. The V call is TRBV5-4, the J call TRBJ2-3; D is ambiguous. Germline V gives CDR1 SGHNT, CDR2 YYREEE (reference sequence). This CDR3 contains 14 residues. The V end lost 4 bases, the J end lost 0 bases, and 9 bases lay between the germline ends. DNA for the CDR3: TGTGCCAGCAGCCCGCCTGACAGCACAGATACGCAGTATTTT. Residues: CASSPPDSTDTQYF.

The CDR3 reads CASSQDQGASYEQYF. The CDR3 bases are TGCGCCAGCAGCCAAGATCAGGGAGCCTCCTACGAGCAGTACTTC. This chain connects TRBV4-3 to TRBJ2-7, with D perhaps assigned TRBD1 or TRBD2 (5 bases each). Looked up from germline, CDR1 is LGHNA and CDR2 is YSLEER. This CDR3 is 15 amino acids long. The V end was cut by 0 bases, the J end by 0 bases, with 9 bases between.

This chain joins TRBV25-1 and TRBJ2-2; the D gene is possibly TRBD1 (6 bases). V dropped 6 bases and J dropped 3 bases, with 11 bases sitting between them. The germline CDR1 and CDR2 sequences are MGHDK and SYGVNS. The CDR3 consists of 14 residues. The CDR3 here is CASSRDTYTGELFF. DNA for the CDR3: TGTGCCAGCAGCCGGGACACATACACCGGGGAGCTGTTTTTT.

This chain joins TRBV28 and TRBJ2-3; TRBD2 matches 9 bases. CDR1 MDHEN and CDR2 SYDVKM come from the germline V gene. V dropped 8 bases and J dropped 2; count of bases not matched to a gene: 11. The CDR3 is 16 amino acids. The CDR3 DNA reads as TGTGCCAGCCATTCGACTAGCGGACCCCCCACAGATACGCAGTATTTT. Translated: CASHSTSGPPTDTQYF.

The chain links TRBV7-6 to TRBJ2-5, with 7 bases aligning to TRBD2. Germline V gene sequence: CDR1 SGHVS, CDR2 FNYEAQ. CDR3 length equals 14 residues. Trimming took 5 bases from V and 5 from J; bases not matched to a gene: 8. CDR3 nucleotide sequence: TGTGCCAGCAGCCGTAGCGGGTTACGGGAGACCCAGTACTTC. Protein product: CASSRSGLRETQYF.

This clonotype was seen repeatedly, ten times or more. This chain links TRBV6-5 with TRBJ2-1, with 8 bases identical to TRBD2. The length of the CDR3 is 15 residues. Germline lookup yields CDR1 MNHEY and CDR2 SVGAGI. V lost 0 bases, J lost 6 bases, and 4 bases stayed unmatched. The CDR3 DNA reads TGTGCCAGCAGTTACTCTGGCGGGAGGATCAATGAGCAGTTCTTC. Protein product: CASSYSGGRINEQFF.

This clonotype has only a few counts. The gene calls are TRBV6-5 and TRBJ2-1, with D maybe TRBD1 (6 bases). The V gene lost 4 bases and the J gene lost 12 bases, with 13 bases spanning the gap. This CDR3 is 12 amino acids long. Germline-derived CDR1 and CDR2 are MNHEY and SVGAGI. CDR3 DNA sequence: TGTGCCAGCAGTTCGGGGAGAGGGGGGCAGTTCTTC. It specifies CASSSGRGGQFF.

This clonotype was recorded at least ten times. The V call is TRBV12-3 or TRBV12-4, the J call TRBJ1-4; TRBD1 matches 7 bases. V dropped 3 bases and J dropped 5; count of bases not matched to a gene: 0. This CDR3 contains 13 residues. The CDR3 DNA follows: TGTGCCAGCAGTTTGACAGGGAATGAAAAACTGTTTTTT. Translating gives CASSLTGNEKLFF.

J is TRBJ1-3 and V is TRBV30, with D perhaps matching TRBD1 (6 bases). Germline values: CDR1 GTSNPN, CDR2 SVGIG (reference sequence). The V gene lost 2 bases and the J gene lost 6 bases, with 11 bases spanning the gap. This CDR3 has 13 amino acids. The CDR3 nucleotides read TGTGCCTGGAGTCCGGGACACCTAAACACCATATATTTT. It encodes CAWSPGHLNTIYF. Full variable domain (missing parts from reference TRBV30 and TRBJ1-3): SQTIHQWPATLVQPVGSPLSLECTVEGTSNPNLYWYRQAAGRGLQLLFYSVGIGQISSEVPQNLSASRPQDRQFILSSKKLLLSDSGFYLCAWSPGHLNTIYFGEGSWLTVV.

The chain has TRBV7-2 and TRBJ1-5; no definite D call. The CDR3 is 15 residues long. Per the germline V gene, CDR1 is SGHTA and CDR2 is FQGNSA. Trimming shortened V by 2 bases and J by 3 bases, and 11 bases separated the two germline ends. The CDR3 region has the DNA TGTGCCAGCAGCTTAAATGGCTACAACAATCAGCCCCAGCATTTT. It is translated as CASSLNGYNNQPQHF.

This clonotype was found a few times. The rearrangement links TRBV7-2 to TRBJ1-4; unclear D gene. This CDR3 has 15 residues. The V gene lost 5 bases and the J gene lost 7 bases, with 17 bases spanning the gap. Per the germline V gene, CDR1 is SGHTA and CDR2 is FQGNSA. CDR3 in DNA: TGTGCCAGCAGCCCCAGAACGGGGTTTAGTGAAAAACTGTTTTTT. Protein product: CASSPRTGFSEKLFF.

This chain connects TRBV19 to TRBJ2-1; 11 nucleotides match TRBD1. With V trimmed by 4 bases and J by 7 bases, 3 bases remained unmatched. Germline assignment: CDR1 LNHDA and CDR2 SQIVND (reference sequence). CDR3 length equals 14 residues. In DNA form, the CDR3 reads TGTGCCAGTAGTACGAGGGACAGGGGGAATGAGCAGTTCTTC. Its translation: CASSTRDRGNEQFF.

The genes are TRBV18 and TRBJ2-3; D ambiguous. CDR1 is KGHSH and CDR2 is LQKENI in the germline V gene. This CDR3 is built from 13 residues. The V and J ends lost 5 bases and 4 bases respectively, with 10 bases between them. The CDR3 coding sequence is TGTGCCAGCTCAAGTTCCACACCAGATACGCAGTATTTT. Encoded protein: CASSSSTPDTQYF.

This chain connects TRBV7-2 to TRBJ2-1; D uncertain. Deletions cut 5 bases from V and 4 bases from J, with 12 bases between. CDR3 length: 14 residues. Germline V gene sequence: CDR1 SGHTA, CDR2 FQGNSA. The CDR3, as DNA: TGTGCCAGCAGCCCCCCGACTCGTTACAATGAGCAGTTCTTC. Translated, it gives CASSPPTRYNEQFF. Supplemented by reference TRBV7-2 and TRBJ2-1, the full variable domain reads GAGVSQSPSNKVTEKGKDVELRCDPISGHTALYWYRQSLGQGLEFLIYFQGNSAPDKSGLPSDRFSAERTGGSVSTLTIQRTQQEDSAVYLCASSPPTRYNEQFFGPGTRLTVL.

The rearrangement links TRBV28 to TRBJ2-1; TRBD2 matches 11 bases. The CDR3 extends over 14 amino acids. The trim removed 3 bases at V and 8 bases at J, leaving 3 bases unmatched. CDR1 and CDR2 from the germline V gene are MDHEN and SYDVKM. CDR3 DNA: TGTGCCAGCAGTTTTCAGACTAGCGGGGATGAGCAGTTCTTC. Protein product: CASSFQTSGDEQFF. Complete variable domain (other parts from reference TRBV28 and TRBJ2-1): DVKVTQSSRYLVKRTGEKVFLECVQDMDHENMFWYRQDPGLGLRLIYFSYDVKMKEKGDIPEGYSVSREKKERFSLILESASTNQTSMYLCASSFQTSGDEQFFGPGTRLTVL.

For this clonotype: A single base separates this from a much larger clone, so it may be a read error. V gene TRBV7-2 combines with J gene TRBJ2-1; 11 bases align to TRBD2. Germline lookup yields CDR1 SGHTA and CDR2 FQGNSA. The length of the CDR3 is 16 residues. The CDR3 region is CANSREVAGGHNEQFF. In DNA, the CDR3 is TGTGCCAACAGCCGAGAGGTAGCGGGAGGGCACAATGAGCAGTTCTTC.

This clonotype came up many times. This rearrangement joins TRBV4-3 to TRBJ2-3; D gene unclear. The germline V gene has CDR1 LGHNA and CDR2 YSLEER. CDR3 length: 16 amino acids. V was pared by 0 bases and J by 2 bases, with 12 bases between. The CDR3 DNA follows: TGCGCCAGCAGCCAAGATAGTGGCTATGACACAGATACGCAGTATTTT. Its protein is CASSQDSGYDTDTQYF.

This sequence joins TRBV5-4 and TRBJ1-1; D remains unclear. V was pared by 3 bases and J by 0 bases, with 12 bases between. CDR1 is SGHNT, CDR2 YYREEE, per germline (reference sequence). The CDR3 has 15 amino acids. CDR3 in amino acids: CASSSLQNMNTEAFF. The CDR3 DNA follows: TGTGCCAGCAGCTCGTTACAGAATATGAACACTGAAGCTTTCTTT.

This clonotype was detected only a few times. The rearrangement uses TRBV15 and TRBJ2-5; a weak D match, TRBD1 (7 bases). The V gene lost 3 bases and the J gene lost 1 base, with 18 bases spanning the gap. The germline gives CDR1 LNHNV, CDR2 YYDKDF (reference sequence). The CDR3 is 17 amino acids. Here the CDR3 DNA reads TGTGCCACCAGCAGTCGCGCGGGACAGCTATTCCAAGAGACCCAGTACTTC. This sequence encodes CATSSRAGQLFQETQYF.

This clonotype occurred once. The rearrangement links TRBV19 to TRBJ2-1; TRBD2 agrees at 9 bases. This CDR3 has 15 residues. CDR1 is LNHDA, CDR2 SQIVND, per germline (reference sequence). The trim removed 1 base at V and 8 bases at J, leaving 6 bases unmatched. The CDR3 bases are TGTGCCAGTAGTATAGGCCTAGCGGGATTCGATGAGCAGTTCTTC. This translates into CASSIGLAGFDEQFF.

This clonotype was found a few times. The CDR3: CASSPGGLRLAKNIQYF. The CDR3 DNA is TGTGCCAGCAGCCCTGGGGGACTGCGCCTAGCCAAAAACATTCAGTACTTC. V and J are TRBV5-4 and TRBJ2-4, with D perhaps TRBD2 (6 bases). The CDR3 extends over 17 amino acids. Looked up from germline, CDR1 is SGHNT and CDR2 is YYREEE (reference sequence). Trimming took off 4 bases at V and 0 bases at J, with 17 bases between the two ends.

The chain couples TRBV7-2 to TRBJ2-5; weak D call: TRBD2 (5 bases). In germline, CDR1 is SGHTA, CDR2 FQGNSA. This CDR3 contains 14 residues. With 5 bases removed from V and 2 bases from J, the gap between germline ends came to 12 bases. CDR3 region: CASSLRGWQETQYF. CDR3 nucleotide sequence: TGTGCCAGCAGCCTTCGGGGTTGGCAAGAGACCCAGTACTTC.

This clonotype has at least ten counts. CDR3 in DNA: TGTGCCAGCATCCACAGGGGACCCACAGATACGCAGTATTTT. Amino acid sequence: CASIHRGPTDTQYF. This chain links TRBV7-8 with TRBJ2-3, with 7 bases aligning to TRBD1. CDR1 SGHVS and CDR2 FQNEAQ come from the germline V gene. The CDR3 spans 14 residues. Trimming at V came to 7 bases and at J to 2 bases, leaving 6 bases not matched to a gene.

CDR3 sequence: CASSLGHEKNQETQYF. Here the CDR3 DNA reads TGTGCCAGCAGCTTAGGGCACGAAAAAAACCAAGAGACCCAGTACTTC. V gene TRBV11-3 combines with J gene TRBJ2-5; D not resolved. The CDR3 spans 16 residues. Trimming removed 1 base at V and 0 bases at J, with 12 bases between. CDR1 is SGHNT, CDR2 YENEEA, per germline. Supplemented by reference TRBV11-3 and TRBJ2-5, the full variable domain reads EAGVVQSPRYKIIEKKQPVAFWCNPISGHNTLYWYLQNLGQGPELLIRYENEEAVDDSQLPKDRFSAERLKGVDSTLKIQPAELGDSAVYLCASSLGHEKNQETQYFGPGTRLLVL.